This T cell receptor beta chain was documented in a study of STAT5B mutations in CD4+ large granular lymphocyte leukemia. The method was immunoSEQ multiplex PCR; TCRdb's version includes in-frame clones alone and lacks a portion of them. Of about 38,000 clones detected, about 81% appear once; the ten largest clones hold around 0.5%. With 2 bases removed from V and 4 bases from J, the gap between germline ends came to 7 bases. This CDR3 has 13 residues. Germline V lookup: CDR1 SGHTA, CDR2 FQGNSA. V usage is TRBV7-2 and J usage is TRBJ2-3; D is unclear. The receptor comes from a human donor in good health. Material for sequencing was CD4+ T cells from blood buffy coats. CDR3: CASSLNEPDTQYF. CDR3 nucleotides: TGTGCCAGCAGCTTAAATGAGCCAGATACGCAGTATTTT.